The TCR beta chain under discussion was sequenced for a study of Tregs in tolerant kidney transplant recipients. Study in general: Recipients received nonmyeloablative bone marrow transplants from related graft donors, with transient mixed chimerism. The study, taken as a whole, reports: Biological reproducibility was not directly addressed in this study. Expanding Tregs on activated donor B cells appeared to best identify donor-specific TCRbeta clones.

Remarks on this clone: Its antigen remains unidentified.

Assay used: immunoSEQ multiplex PCR; TCRdb lists only in-frame clones, some missing. Seen here are about 94,000 clones, roughly 93% observed once, and the top ten hold 0.35% to 0.55%. Thawed PBMCs were FACS-sorted into unstimulated CD4+CD25+CD127- regulatory T cells, CD4+CD25- non-regulatory cells, CD4 and CD8 cells. The CDR3 runs 16 residues. V shed 5 bases and J 4 bases; nucleotides not matched to a gene: 7. The germline V gene encodes CDR1 SGHNT and CDR2 YENEEA. This chain connects TRBV11-3 to TRBJ2-5; 13 nucleotides agree with TRBD2. The clonotype comes from a human donor who received a combined kidney and bone marrow transplant. The specimen was CD4+ T cells from blood, collected before the transplant. Written as DNA, the CDR3 is TGTGCCAGCAGCCCAAGGACTAGCGGGAGTTTAGAGACCCAGTACTTC. Amino acids: CASSPRTSGSLETQYF.